One and the same sample provided the 21 T cell receptor beta chains below, sequenced in a study of neurological immune-mediated disorders. TCRdb used MiXCR to reprocess the 5' RACE reads, holding one entry per CDR3 protein. The data hold about 59,000 distinct CDR3 sequences, with 12% observed a single time. The sample consisted of PBMCs. The origin of the receptors is a woman aged 55-70 years with HTLV-1-associated myelopathy (HAM/TSP).

The chain combines TRBV10-2 with TRBJ2-3, with 11 bases lining up with TRBD2. The CDR3 extends over 12 amino acids. Germline V gene lookup returns CDR1 WSHSY and CDR2 SAAADI. Trimming took 8 bases from V and 6 from J; bases not matched to a gene: 1. CDR3 amino acids: CASLAGGDTQYF. CDR3 DNA: TGCGCCAGCTTAGCGGGGGGGGATACGCAGTATTTT.

This clonotype was counted ten times or more. This sequence joins TRBV20-1 and TRBJ2-4, with D hard to call. CDR1 is DFQATT, CDR2 SNEGSKA, per germline (reference sequence). Trimming took 3 bases from V and 4 from J, leaving 7 bases between them. The CDR3 is 12 residues long. CDR3 loop: CSASVGKNIQYF. CDR3 nucleotides: TGCAGTGCTAGCGTCGGGAAAAACATTCAGTACTTC.

At least ten counts were recorded for this clonotype. This chain links TRBV4-1 with TRBJ1-5; TRBD1 aligns across 7 bases. This CDR3 region has 15 residues. The germline V gene has CDR1 MGHRA and CDR2 YSYEKL. V lost 5 bases and J lost 4; bases outside the gene matches: 8. This CDR3 is CASSLHTTGNQPQHF. The CDR3 DNA reads as TGCGCCAGCAGCTTACATACGACAGGGAATCAGCCCCAGCATTTT.

This clonotype was picked up one time. The chain recombines TRBV7-8 with TRBJ2-3, with 9 bases aligning to TRBD2. CDR1 is SGHVS, CDR2 FQNEAQ, per germline. J gave up 3 bases and V 6 bases, and 7 bases lay outside the gene matches. This CDR3 spans 15 amino acids. The CDR3 DNA follows: TGTGCCAGCAGGCGTAGGAGCGGGGGGACAGATACGCAGTATTTT. Its protein product is CASRRRSGGTDTQYF.

This clonotype was found many times. This chain uses TRBV6-6 with TRBJ1-5, with 8 bases fitting TRBD1. CDR3 length: 14 residues. Trimming at V came to 6 bases and at J to 6 bases, leaving 7 bases not matched to a gene. CDR1 and CDR2 from the germline V gene are MNHNY and SVGAGI (reference sequence). The CDR3 region has the DNA TGTGCCAGCAGGTCGGGACAGGAGGTTCAGCCCCAGCATTTT. Translating gives CASRSGQEVQPQHF.

This clonotype was found many times. CDR3 sequence reads: CSARNPAGAQHF. The CDR3 DNA reads TGCAGTGCTAGAAACCCCGCTGGAGCGCAGCATTTT. This rearrangement joins TRBV20-1 to TRBJ1-5; no clear D. Trimming removed 2 bases at V and 13 bases at J, with 15 bases between. Germline V lookup: CDR1 DFQATT, CDR2 SNEGSKA (reference sequence). This CDR3 has 12 residues.

This clonotype was counted at least ten times. This rearrangement joins TRBV4-2 to TRBJ2-2; 7 nucleotides agree with TRBD2. The V gene's germline CDR1 is LGHNA and CDR2 YNFKEQ. The CDR3 has 17 amino acids. Unmatched junction bases numbered 11, after V lost 0 bases and J lost 7 bases. This CDR3 reads CASSQEVGGDLDGELFF. The CDR3 region has the DNA TGTGCCAGCAGCCAAGAGGTGGGAGGGGATCTTGACGGGGAGCTGTTTTTT.

The chain links TRBV6-1 to TRBJ2-7; 13 bases agree with TRBD2. The V segment lost 0 bases and the J segment 7 bases; nucleotides outside the gene matches: 3. Germline V gene lookup returns CDR1 MNHNS and CDR2 SASEGT. This CDR3 spans 15 amino acids. The CDR3: CASSEAGGLAGEQYF. The CDR3 DNA reads as TGTGCCAGCAGTGAAGCCGGGGGACTAGCGGGGGAGCAGTACTTC.

This clonotype showed up many times. The chain joins TRBV5-6 to TRBJ1-6; the D gene is possibly TRBD1 (5 bases). The CDR3 totals 15 residues. Germline CDR1 is SGHDT and CDR2 is YYEEEE. V dropped 3 bases and J dropped 3 bases, with 10 bases sitting between them. The CDR3 sequence is CASSSRGHYNSPLHF. The DNA for the CDR3 is TGTGCCAGCAGCTCCCGGGGCCACTATAATTCACCCCTCCACTTT.

There are many counts of this clonotype. The chain joins TRBV5-5 to TRBJ1-2; the match to TRBD1 covers 7 bases. The CDR3 has 15 residues. V lost 1 base and J lost 6; bases outside the gene matches: 9. CDR1 is SGHKS and CDR2 is YYEKEE in the germline V gene (reference sequence). CDR3: CASSLSGTETHGYTF. The DNA for the CDR3 is TGTGCCAGCAGCTTGAGTGGGACAGAAACACATGGCTACACCTTC.

On this clonotype itself: A much larger clone lies a single base off, so this may be a read error. The chain uses TRBV7-2 and TRBJ2-1; D possibly corresponds to TRBD2 (5 bases). This CDR3 is 11 amino acids long. Germline CDR1 is SGHTA and CDR2 is FQGNSA. This chain's CDR3 is CASSQGSERFF. The CDR3 nucleotides read TGTGCCAGCAGCCAAGGGAGTGAGCGGTTCTTC.

This clonotype showed up many times. The chain is built from TRBV5-1 and TRBJ2-1; no definite D call. Germline lookup yields CDR1 SGHRS and CDR2 YFSETQ. V was clipped by 4 bases and J by 4 bases, with 15 bases between them. This CDR3 has 15 residues. CDR3 DNA sequence: TGCGCCAGCAGCCCACAGACCGGATCTTACAATGAGCAGTTCTTC. Translated: CASSPQTGSYNEQFF.

This clonotype has ten or more counts. The chain carries TRBV10-3 and TRBJ2-5; possible D gene TRBD2, 5 bases. Trimming cost V 6 bases and J 4 bases, with 15 bases left between them. This CDR3 contains 14 residues. CDR1 and CDR2 (germline): ENHRY, SYGVKD. CDR3 bases: TGTGCCATCAGATCACGGGAACTTCCAGAGACCCAGTACTTC. It encodes CAIRSRELPETQYF.

This clonotype was seen ten or more times. The chain is built from TRBV7-8 and TRBJ1-5; D is unresolved. Germline-derived CDR1 and CDR2 are SGHVS and FQNEAQ. The CDR3 totals 16 residues. The V end lost 5 bases, the J end lost 2 bases, and 16 bases lay between the germline ends. For the CDR3, the DNA is TGTGCCAGCAGCCCAGGAGGAGGGATAGGCAATCAGCCCCAGCATTTT. Its translation is CASSPGGGIGNQPQHF.

This clonotype came up many times. The chain links TRBV5-1 to TRBJ1-3, with D possibly TRBD1 on 5 matching bases. Germline V gene lookup returns CDR1 SGHRS and CDR2 YFSETQ. CDR3 length: 16 amino acids. V lost 0 bases and J lost 2, with 12 bases in between. CDR3 sequence (DNA): TGCGCCAGCAGCTTGGGAGGTGGGGGTCCTGGAAACACCATATATTTT. Translation: CASSLGGGGPGNTIYF.

There are many counts of this clonotype. The V and J genes are TRBV15 and TRBJ2-1; the match to TRBD2 covers 7 bases. CDR1 is LNHNV and CDR2 is YYDKDF in the germline V gene (reference sequence). CDR3 length: 16 residues. J was trimmed by 9 bases and V by 0 bases; bases with no gene match: 11. In nucleotides, the CDR3 is TGTGCCACCAGCAGAGATCGGAGCGGGGTGCAGGCTGAGCAGTTCTTC. It is translated as CATSRDRSGVQAEQFF.

In its sample, this clonotype was seen many times. The V and J genes are TRBV29-1 and TRBJ2-7, with unresolved D. The CDR3 totals 11 residues. V was pared by 4 bases and J by 0 bases, with 4 bases between. Germline V gene data show CDR1 as SQVTM and CDR2 as ANQGSEA. CDR3 in amino acids: CSVGNSYEQYF. CDR3 in DNA: TGCAGCGTTGGGAACTCCTACGAGCAGTACTTC.

This clonotype has ten or more counts. The chain uses TRBV5-1 and TRBJ2-2; a weak D match, TRBD1 (6 bases). V was trimmed by 5 bases and J by 5 bases, leaving 13 bases between them. The CDR3 runs 14 residues. CDR1 SGHRS and CDR2 YFSETQ come from the germline V gene. The CDR3 nucleotides read TGCGCCAGCAGGAAACAGGGATCGACCGGGGAGCTGTTTTTT. Translation gives CASRKQGSTGELFF.

This clonotype was observed many times. The chain combines TRBV7-2 with TRBJ2-3; the match to TRBD2 covers 9 bases. Germline values: CDR1 SGHTA, CDR2 FQGNSA. The CDR3 totals 15 residues. Unmatched junction bases numbered 6, after V lost 2 bases and J lost 6 bases. CDR3 protein: CASSLRGTSLDTQYF. DNA of the CDR3: TGTGCCAGCAGCTTACGGGGGACTAGCCTGGATACGCAGTATTTT.

This clonotype has ten or more counts. The genes are TRBV28 and TRBJ2-3; maybe TRBD2 (6 bases). V was clipped by 6 bases and J by 2 bases, with 21 bases between them. The CDR3 spans 17 residues. CDR1 MDHEN and CDR2 SYDVKM come from the germline V gene. The CDR3 region has the DNA TGTGCCAGCAGCTCCCCAGCCCAGGGAGGCCCCACAGATACGCAGTATTTT. This gives the protein CASSSPAQGGPTDTQYF.

There are many counts of this clonotype. V gene TRBV11-2 combines with J gene TRBJ2-7; D is ambiguous. Germline V gives CDR1 SGHAT, CDR2 FQNNGV. Deletions cut 1 base from V and 0 bases from J, with 7 bases between. The CDR3 extends over 14 amino acids. The DNA for the CDR3 is TGTGCCAGCAGCTTAGGAGCGAGCTCCTACGAGCAGTACTTC. It encodes CASSLGASSYEQYF.